Each of the 2 T cell receptor beta chains below was sequenced from the same sample in a study of T cell repertoires in cytomegalovirus infection. No antigen is known for these receptors. TCRdb processed the reads anew with MiXCR; each CDR3 protein has one entry. Counted here are under 50,000 distinct CDR3 sequences, about a fifth occurring once; the ten biggest clones make up about 87%. Here the sequenced sample was CD8+ T cells from cultured PBMCs, taken from culture after CMV antigen stimulation. The receptors stem from a human donor in good health (CMV status not recorded). Some clones in this sample may be carry-over from other donors' samples.

This sequence joins TRBV7-9 and TRBJ2-1; 8 bases align to TRBD2. Germline V gene sequence: CDR1 SEHNR, CDR2 FQNEAQ (reference sequence). V gave up 1 base and J gave up 8 bases; unmatched junction bases: 10. The length of the CDR3 is 16 residues. The CDR3 sequence: CASSLGEAGGRYEQFF. CDR3 nucleotide sequence: TGTGCCAGCAGCTTAGGCGAGGCGGGGGGCAGGTATGAGCAGTTCTTC.

This clonotype is categorized as medium-sized. The V call is TRBV7-2, the J call TRBJ2-3; D uncertain. Trimming stripped 5 bases from V and 4 bases from J, with 16 bases between. The germline gives CDR1 SGHTA, CDR2 FQGNSA. The CDR3 sequence is 15 residues long. The CDR3 loop reads CASSPRARSPDTQYF. The CDR3 DNA is TGTGCCAGCAGCCCACGAGCCAGGTCCCCAGATACGCAGTATTTT.